The present T cell receptor beta chain was sequenced within a study of cytotoxic CD8 clonotypes in ibrutinib-treated CLL. On the study more broadly: Of the patients, eleven to twelve were relapsed/refractory, about 16 treatment-naive and approximately 18 IGHV unmutated.

Study-level findings and limits: Patients showed higher baseline clonality than age-matched healthy donors, and it tracked circulating CD8+ T-cell counts. A difference in sampling times existed between sustained-remission and progressing patients.

Some clones are missing from TCRdb's copy, which holds only in-frame ones; the method was immunoSEQ multiplex PCR. The data hold around 70,000 clones, with around 82% observed a single time. As concerns this clone: Its antigen is unknown.

Trimming left V 6 bases short and J 1 base short, with 11 bases between. The CDR3 is 14 residues long. Germline CDR1 is WSHSY and CDR2 is SAAADI. The chain uses TRBV10-2 and TRBJ2-3, with TRBD1 as a possible D gene (5 bases). The source is a human donor with chronic lymphocytic leukemia. The specimen was PBMCs, collected at disease progression, from a patient treated with ibrutinib. CDR3 loop: CASRQGLGTDTQYF. CDR3 bases: TGCGCCAGCAGGCAGGGTTTAGGCACAGATACGCAGTATTTT.